This T cell receptor (beta chain) was recorded in a study of TIL therapy for anti-PD-1-resistant metastatic lung cancer. Sequencing used immunoSEQ v3. The data were produced by immunoSEQ multiplex PCR, yet TCRdb's version contains in-frame clones alone and is incomplete. The sample contains 55,000 or so clones, roughly 77% of which appear only once. The CDR3 has 12 amino acids. Germline V gives CDR1 SGHTA, CDR2 FQGNSA. V lost 2 bases, J lost 4 bases, and 4 bases lay in between. Time point of the sample: pre-treatment sample, taken before nivolumab and TIL therapy. Adults with stage 4 NSCLC were enrolled in a phase I trial.

The source of this sequence is a person aged 25 to 85 with non-small cell lung cancer. Sequences were derived from blood, sampled at baseline. The chain has TRBV7-2 and TRBJ2-3; D unresolved. The chain's CDR3 is CASSLSADTQYF. The CDR3 nucleotides read TGTGCCAGCAGCTTAAGCGCAGATACGCAGTATTTT.